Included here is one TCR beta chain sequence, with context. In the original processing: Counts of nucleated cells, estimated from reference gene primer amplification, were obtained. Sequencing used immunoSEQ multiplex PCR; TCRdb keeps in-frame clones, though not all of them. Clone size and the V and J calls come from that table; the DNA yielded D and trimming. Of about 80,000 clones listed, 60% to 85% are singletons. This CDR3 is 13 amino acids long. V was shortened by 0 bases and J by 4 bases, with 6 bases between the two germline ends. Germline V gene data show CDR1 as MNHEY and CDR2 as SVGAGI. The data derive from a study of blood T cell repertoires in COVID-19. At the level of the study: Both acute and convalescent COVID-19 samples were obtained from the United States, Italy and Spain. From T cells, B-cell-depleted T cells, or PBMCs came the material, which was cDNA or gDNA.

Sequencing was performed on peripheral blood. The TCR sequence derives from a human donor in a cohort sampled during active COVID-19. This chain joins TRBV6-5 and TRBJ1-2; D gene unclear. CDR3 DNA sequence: TGTGCCAGCAGTTACTCAGCCGTCTATGGCTACACCTTC. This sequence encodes CASSYSAVYGYTF.